This T cell receptor (beta chain) was found in a study of PD-1 blockade in classical Hodgkin lymphoma. V was clipped by 4 bases and J by 5 bases; unmatched bases: 3. There are 15 residues in the CDR3. The V gene's germline CDR1 is WSHSY and CDR2 SAAADI. Study-level findings and limits: Baseline TCR diversity was reportedly lower in newly diagnosed patients than healthy donors. CD4+ but not CD8+ TCR diversity rose significantly by C4D1. Patients who initiated nivolumab within 1 year of ASCT were excluded. Whoever responded completely had baseline diversity much like that seen in newly diagnosed patients.

Clones were sequenced by immunoSEQ multiplex PCR, and TCRdb holds only the in-frame ones, with some missing. The sample lists roughly 51,000 clones, around 74% occurring once. Time point: cycle 4 day 1 (C4D1), after more than five weeks of nivolumab. Every patient had relapsed following autologous stem cell transplantation, and cohorts differed in brentuximab vedotin exposure. A note on this clone: Its antigen is not known.

This sequence joins TRBV10-2 and TRBJ2-2, with TRBD2 matching 11 bases. The TCR comes from a human donor with classical Hodgkin lymphoma. The sequences come from peripheral blood mononuclear cells (PBMCs), collected before the fourth cycle of nivolumab. The CDR3 spells CASSVAGGGTGELFF. The DNA of the CDR3 is TGCGCCAGCAGTGTAGCGGGAGGGGGGACCGGGGAGCTGTTTTTT.